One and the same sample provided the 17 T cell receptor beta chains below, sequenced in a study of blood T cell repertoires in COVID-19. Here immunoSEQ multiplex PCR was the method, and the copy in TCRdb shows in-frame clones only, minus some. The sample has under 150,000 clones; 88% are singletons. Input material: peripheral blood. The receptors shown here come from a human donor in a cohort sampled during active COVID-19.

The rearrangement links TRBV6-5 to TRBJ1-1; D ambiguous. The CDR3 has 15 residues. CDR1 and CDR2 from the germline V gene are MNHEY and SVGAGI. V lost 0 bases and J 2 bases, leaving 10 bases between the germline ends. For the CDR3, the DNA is TGTGCCAGCAGTTACTCTGGCACATTTAACACTGAAGCTTTCTTT. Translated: CASSYSGTFNTEAFF.

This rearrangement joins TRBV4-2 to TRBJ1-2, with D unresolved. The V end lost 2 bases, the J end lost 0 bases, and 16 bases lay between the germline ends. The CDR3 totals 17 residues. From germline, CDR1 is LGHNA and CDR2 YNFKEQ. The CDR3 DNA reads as TGTGCCAGCAGCCAATCTTTGGGAGGATCTACTAACTATGGCTACACCTTC. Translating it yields CASSQSLGGSTNYGYTF.

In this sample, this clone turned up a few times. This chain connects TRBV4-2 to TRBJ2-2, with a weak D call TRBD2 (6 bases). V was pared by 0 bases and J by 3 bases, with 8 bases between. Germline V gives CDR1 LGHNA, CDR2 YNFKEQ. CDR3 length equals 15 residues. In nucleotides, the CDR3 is TGTGCCAGCAGCCAAGATGAGCGGGACACCGGGGAGCTGTTTTTT. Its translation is CASSQDERDTGELFF.

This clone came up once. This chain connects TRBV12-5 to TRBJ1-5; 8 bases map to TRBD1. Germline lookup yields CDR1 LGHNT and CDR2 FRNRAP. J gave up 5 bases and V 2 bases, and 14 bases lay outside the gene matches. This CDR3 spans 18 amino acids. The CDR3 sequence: CASGLRVFSDREHQPQHF. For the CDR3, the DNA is TGTGCTAGTGGTTTGAGAGTTTTTTCGGACAGGGAACATCAGCCCCAGCATTTT.

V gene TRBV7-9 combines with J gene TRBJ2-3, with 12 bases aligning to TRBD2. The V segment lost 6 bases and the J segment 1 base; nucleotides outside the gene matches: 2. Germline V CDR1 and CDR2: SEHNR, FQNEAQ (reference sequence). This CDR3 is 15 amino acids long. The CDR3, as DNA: TGTGCCAGCAGTAGGACTAGCGGGGGCACAGATACGCAGTATTTT. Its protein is CASSRTSGGTDTQYF.

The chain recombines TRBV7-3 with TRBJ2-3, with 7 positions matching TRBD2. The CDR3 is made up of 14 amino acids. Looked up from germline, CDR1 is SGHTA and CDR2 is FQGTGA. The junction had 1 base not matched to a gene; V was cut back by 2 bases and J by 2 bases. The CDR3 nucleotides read TGTGCCAGCAGCTTAGGGGGGGACACAGATACGCAGTATTTT. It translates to CASSLGGDTDTQYF.

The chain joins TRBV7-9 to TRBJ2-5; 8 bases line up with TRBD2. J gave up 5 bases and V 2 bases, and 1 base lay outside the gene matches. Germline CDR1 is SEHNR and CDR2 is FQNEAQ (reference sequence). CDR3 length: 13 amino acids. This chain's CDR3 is CASSLRLAETQYF. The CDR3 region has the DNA TGTGCCAGCAGCTTAAGACTAGCGGAGACCCAGTACTTC.

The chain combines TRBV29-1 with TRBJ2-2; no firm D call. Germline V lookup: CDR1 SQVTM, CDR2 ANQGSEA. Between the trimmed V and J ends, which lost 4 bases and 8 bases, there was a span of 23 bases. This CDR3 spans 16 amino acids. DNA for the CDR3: TGCAGCGTTGCATTGGTCGTCGCAAGACCGGGTGGGGAGCTGTTTTTT. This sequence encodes CSVALVVARPGGELFF.

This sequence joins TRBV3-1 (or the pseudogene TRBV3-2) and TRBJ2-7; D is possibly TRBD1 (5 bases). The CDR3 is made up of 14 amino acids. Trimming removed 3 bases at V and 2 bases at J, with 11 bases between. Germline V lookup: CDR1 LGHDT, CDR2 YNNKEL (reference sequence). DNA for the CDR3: TGTGCCAGCAGCCAGAAGACAGCTCCCTACGAGCAGTACTTC. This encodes CASSQKTAPYEQYF.

The DNA of the CDR3 is TGTGCCACCAGTGACTCCAGGGAGGGCGGAAACACCATATATTTT. It specifies CATSDSREGGNTIYF. The chain employs TRBV24-1 and TRBJ1-3; perhaps TRBD1 as D (5 bases). V dropped 4 bases and J dropped 4 bases, with 13 bases sitting between them. The CDR3 length is 15 residues. The germline gives CDR1 KGHDR, CDR2 SFDVKD.

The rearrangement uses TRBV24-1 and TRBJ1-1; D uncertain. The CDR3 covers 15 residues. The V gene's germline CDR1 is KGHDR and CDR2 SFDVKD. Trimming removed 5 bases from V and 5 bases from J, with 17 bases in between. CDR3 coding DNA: TGTGCCACCAGTGCGGGGATCCTTGGGCCGACTGAAGCTTTCTTT. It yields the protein CATSAGILGPTEAFF.

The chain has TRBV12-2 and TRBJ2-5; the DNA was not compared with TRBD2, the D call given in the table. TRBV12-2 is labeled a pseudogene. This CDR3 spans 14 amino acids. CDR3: CASRLAAVRETQYF. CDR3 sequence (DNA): TGTGCAAGTCGCTTAGCCGCGGTTAGGGAGACCCAGTACTTC.

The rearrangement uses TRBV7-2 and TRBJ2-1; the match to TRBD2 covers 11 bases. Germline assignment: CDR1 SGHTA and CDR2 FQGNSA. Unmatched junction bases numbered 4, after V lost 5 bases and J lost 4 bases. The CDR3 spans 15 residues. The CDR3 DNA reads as TGTGCCAGCAGCACCGGGACTAGCGGATACAATGAGCAGTTCTTC. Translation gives CASSTGTSGYNEQFF.

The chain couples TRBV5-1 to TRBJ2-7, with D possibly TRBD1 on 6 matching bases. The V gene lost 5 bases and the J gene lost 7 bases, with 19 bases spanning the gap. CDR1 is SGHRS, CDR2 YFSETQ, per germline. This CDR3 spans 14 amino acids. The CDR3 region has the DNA TGCGCCAGCAGTCGGGACAAGGGTTGGCGGGAGCAGTACTTC. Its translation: CASSRDKGWREQYF.

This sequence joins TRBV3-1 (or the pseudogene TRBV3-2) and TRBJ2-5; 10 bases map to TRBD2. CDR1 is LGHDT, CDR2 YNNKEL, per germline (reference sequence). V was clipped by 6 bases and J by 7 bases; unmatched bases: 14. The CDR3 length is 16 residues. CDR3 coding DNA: TGTGCCAGCAGTCGTCATGGAGCGGGGGGGCAGGGGACCCAGTACTTC. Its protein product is CASSRHGAGGQGTQYF.

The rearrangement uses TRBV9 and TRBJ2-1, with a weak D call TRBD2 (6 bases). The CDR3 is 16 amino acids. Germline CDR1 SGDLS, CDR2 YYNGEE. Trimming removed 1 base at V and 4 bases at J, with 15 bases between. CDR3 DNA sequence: TGTGCCAGCAGCGTAATTTCCGGGACTGGGTACAATGAGCAGTTCTTC. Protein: CASSVISGTGYNEQFF.

The CDR3 loop reads CASSLGAWAEAFF. The CDR3 DNA is TGTGCCAGCAGCTTGGGGGCCTGGGCTGAAGCTTTCTTT. The rearrangement uses TRBV7-9 and TRBJ1-1, with D maybe TRBD1 (6 bases). V was pared by 3 bases and J by 6 bases, with 11 bases between. From germline, CDR1 is SEHNR and CDR2 FQNEAQ (reference sequence). CDR3 length: 13 amino acids.